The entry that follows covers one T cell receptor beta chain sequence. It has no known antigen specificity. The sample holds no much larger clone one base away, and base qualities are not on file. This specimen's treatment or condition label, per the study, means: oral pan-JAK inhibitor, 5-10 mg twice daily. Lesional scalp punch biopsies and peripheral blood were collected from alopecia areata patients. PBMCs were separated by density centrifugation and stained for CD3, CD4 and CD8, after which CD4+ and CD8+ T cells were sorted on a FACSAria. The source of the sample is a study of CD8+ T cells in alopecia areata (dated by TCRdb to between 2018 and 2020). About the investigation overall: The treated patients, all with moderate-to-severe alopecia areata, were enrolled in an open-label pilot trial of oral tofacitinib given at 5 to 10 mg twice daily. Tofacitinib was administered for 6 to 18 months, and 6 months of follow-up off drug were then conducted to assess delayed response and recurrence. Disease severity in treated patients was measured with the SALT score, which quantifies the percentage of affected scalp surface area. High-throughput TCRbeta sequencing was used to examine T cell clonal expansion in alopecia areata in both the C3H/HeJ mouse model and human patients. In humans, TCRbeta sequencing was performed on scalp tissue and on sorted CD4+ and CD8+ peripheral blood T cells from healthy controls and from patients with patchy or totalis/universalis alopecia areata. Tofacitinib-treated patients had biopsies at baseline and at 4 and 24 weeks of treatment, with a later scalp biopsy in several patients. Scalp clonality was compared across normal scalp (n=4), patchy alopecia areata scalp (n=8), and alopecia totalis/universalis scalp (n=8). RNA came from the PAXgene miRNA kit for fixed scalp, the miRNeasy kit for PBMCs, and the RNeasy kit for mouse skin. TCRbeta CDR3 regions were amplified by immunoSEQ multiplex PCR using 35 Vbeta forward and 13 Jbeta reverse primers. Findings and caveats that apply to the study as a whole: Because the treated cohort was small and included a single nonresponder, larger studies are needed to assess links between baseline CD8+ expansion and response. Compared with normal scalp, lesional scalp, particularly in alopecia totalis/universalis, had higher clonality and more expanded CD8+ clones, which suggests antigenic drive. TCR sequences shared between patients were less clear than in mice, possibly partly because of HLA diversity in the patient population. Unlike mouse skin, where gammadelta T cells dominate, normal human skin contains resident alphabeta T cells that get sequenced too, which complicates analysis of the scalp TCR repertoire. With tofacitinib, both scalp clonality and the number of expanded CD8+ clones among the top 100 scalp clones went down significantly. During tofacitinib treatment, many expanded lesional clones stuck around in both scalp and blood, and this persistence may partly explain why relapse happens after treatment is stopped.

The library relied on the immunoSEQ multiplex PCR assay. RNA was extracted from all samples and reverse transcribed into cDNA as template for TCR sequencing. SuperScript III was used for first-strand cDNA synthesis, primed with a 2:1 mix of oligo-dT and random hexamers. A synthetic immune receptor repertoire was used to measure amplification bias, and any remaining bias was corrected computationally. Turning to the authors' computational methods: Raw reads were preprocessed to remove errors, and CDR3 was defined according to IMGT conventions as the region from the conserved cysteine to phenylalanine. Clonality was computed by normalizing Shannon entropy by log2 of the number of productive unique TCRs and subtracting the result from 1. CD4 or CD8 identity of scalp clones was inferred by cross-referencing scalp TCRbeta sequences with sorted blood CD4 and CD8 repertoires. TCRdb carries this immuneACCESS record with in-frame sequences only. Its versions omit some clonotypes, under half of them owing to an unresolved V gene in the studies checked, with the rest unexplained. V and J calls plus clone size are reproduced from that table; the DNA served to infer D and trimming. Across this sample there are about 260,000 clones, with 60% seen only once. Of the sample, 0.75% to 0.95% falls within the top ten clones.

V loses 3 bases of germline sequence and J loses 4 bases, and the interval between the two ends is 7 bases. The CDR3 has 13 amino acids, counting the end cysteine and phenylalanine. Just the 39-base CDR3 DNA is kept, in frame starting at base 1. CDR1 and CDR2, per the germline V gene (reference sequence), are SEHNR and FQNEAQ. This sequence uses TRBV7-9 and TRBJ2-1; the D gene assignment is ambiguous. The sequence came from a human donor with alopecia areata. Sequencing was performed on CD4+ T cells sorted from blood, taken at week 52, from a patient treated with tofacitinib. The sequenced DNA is TGTGCCAGCAGCTTTTCGGAGTACAATGAGCAGTTCTTC. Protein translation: CASSFSEYNEQFF.